Each of the 29 T cell receptor beta chains below was sequenced from the same sample in a study of post-analysis software for immune sequencing data. Overall study findings and caveats: Relative to controls, patients had 5 or 6 TRBV segments at higher frequency, with TRBV5-6, TRBV5-1 and TRBV20-1 among these.

Unique molecular identifiers had been added to the TCR beta cDNA libraries. Each CDR3 protein gets one entry after TCRdb re-called the PCR reads with MiXCR. The top ten hold approximately 4.2% of the sample, which has hundreds of thousands of distinct CDR3 sequences, approximately 57% seen once. Their recognized antigens are unknown. Sequencing input: blood. Source of these receptors: a girl between 5 and 17 years old with multiple sclerosis.

The chain uses TRBV29-1 and TRBJ2-5; weak D call: TRBD1 (7 bases). V dropped 6 bases and J dropped 1 base, with 12 bases sitting between them. The CDR3 has 13 residues. The germline V gene has CDR1 SQVTM and CDR2 ANQGSEA. The CDR3 region has the DNA TGCAGCGTCCTCCAGGGGGGCCAAGAGACCCAGTACTTC. Its translation is CSVLQGGQETQYF. Full variable domain (remainder filled in from reference TRBV29-1 and TRBJ2-5): SAVISQKPSRDICQRGTSLTIQCQVDSQVTMMFWYRQQPGQSLTLIATANQGSEATYESGFVIDKFPISRPNLTFSTLTVSNMSPEDSSIYLCSVLQGGQETQYFGPGTRLLVL.

This clonotype was counted between two and nine times. The rearrangement uses TRBV20-1 and TRBJ2-1, with D possibly matching TRBD1 (6 bases). The V and J ends lost 3 bases and 3 bases respectively, with 15 bases between them. Germline V gives CDR1 DFQATT, CDR2 SNEGSKA (reference sequence). The CDR3 runs to 15 residues. DNA for the CDR3: TGCAGTGCTAGTAGGGACACCCTTCTCTACAATGAGCAGTTCTTC. Translating gives CSASRDTLLYNEQFF.

The V call is TRBV3-1, the J call TRBJ2-6; D remains unclear. CDR3 length: 15 residues. Germline lookup yields CDR1 LGHDT and CDR2 YNNKEL (reference sequence). V shed 4 bases and J shed 1 base, with 8 bases lying between them. The CDR3 sequence: CASSRWASGANVLTF. In DNA, the CDR3 is TGTGCCAGCAGCCGATGGGCTTCTGGGGCCAACGTCCTGACTTTC.

The rearrangement uses TRBV5-1 and TRBJ2-1; 7 bases align to TRBD2. Per germline, CDR1 SGHRS and CDR2 YFSETQ. Trimming took 6 bases from V and 4 from J; bases not matched to a gene: 16. The CDR3 is 17 amino acids. CDR3 DNA sequence: TGCGCCAGCACTATTGGAGGGCTAGCGGAGGTGTACAATGAGCAGTTCTTC. Translation gives CASTIGGLAEVYNEQFF.

A few counts support this clonotype. The chain combines TRBV5-5 with TRBJ1-1; D is uncertain. Between the trimmed V and J ends, which lost 1 base and 1 base, there was a span of 8 bases. Germline CDR1 SGHKS, CDR2 YYEKEE (reference sequence). The CDR3 contains 14 residues. CDR3 in DNA: TGTGCCAGCAGCTTGCGGAGCACGAACACTGAAGCTTTCTTT. Amino acids: CASSLRSTNTEAFF.

A single count supports this clonotype. V and J are TRBV12-3 or TRBV12-4 and TRBJ2-1; 8 bases align to TRBD2. V shed 6 bases, J shed 6 bases, and the junction held 16 bases outside the gene matches. The CDR3 totals 17 residues. CDR3 coding DNA: TGTGCCAGCAGCCCCACTTCGATTCAGCGGGGGAGCAATGAGCAGTTCTTC. This translates into CASSPTSIQRGSNEQFF.

In this sample, this clonotype turned up once. The chain joins TRBV2 to TRBJ2-1, with D possibly matching TRBD1 (5 bases). Germline CDR1 reads SNHLY; CDR2 reads FYNNEI. Trimming shortened V by 2 bases and J by 2 bases, and 13 bases separated the two germline ends. There are 16 residues in the CDR3. CDR3 sequence: CASSERRTFPYNEQFF. For the CDR3, the DNA is TGTGCCAGCAGTGAAAGACGGACATTTCCCTACAATGAGCAGTTCTTC.

The chain has TRBV20-1 and TRBJ2-7, with a tentative D call TRBD1 (6 bases). CDR3 size: 15 residues. Germline lookup yields CDR1 DFQATT and CDR2 SNEGSKA (reference sequence). V lost 5 bases and J lost 4, with 21 bases in between. The CDR3 region is CSASQTLLRGYEQYF. The CDR3 DNA reads TGCAGTGCTTCACAAACCCTCCTAAGGGGGTACGAGCAGTACTTC.

The table lists this clonotype with a few counts. Here the CDR3 DNA reads TGTGCCAGCAGTTACTCGGTCACAGGGGTTTCTGGCTACACCTTC. The encoded protein is CASSYSVTGVSGYTF. The chain has TRBV6-6 and TRBJ1-2, with 7 bases fitting TRBD1. Germline trimming cut 0 bases from V and 7 bases from J; bases unmatched to any gene: 8. The CDR3 runs 15 residues. Germline V gene sequence: CDR1 MNHNY, CDR2 SVGAGI (reference sequence).

CDR3 DNA: TGTGCCAGTAACCTCAGGGGACAGGCTTATAATTCACCCCTCCACTTT. It codes for CASNLRGQAYNSPLHF. This sequence joins TRBV3-1 and TRBJ1-6, with 8 positions matching TRBD1. The CDR3 contains 16 residues. The germline V gene encodes CDR1 LGHDT and CDR2 YNNKEL (reference sequence). Trimming cost V 9 bases and J 4 bases; bases outside gene matches: 11.

The chain carries TRBV29-1 and TRBJ1-2; D remains ambiguous. Trimming took 4 bases from V and 2 from J, leaving 17 bases between them. The germline gives CDR1 SQVTM, CDR2 ANQGSEA. CDR3 length equals 15 residues. The chain's CDR3 is CSVGTRYGGNYGYTF. The CDR3 coding sequence is TGCAGCGTTGGGACCCGGTACGGTGGAAACTATGGCTACACCTTC.

The chain combines TRBV19 with TRBJ1-1; D is unresolved. Germline CDR1 and CDR2: LNHDA and SQIVND (reference sequence). Deletions cut 0 bases from V and 1 base from J, with 12 bases between. The CDR3 spans 16 residues. The CDR3 sequence is CASSIDSGSPNTEAFF. CDR3 in DNA: TGTGCCAGTAGTATAGATTCGGGCTCACCGAACACTGAAGCTTTCTTT.

This clonotype turned up a few times. The V gene is TRBV29-1, the J gene TRBJ2-1, with D hard to call. Germline V gene lookup returns CDR1 SQVTM and CDR2 ANQGSEA. V dropped 2 bases and J dropped 2 bases, with 10 bases sitting between them. The CDR3 extends over 14 amino acids. DNA for the CDR3: TGCAGCGTTGAAACAGCCCTGCCCTACAATGAGCAGTTCTTC. Its translation is CSVETALPYNEQFF.

This clonotype appeared a few times. This sequence joins TRBV12-3 or TRBV12-4 and TRBJ1-1, with 7 bases identical to TRBD1. The CDR3 is made up of 13 amino acids. V gave up 7 bases and J gave up 6 bases; unmatched junction bases: 8. The chain's CDR3 is CASTLRQGAEAFF. As DNA, the CDR3 is TGTGCCAGCACTCTCAGGCAGGGGGCTGAAGCTTTCTTT.

The rearrangement joins TRBV5-1 to TRBJ2-3, with D uncertain. The CDR3 loop spans 14 amino acids. Trimming left V 3 bases short and J 2 bases short, with 10 bases between. The germline CDR1 and CDR2 sequences are SGHRS and YFSETQ. DNA for the CDR3: TGCGCCAGCAGCTACGGACCTACCACAGATACGCAGTATTTT. It codes for CASSYGPTTDTQYF.

This clonotype was seen more than once but under ten times. The chain carries TRBV29-1 and TRBJ2-7; 7 bases align to TRBD2. V trimming: 0 bases; J trimming: 3 bases; junction bases outside the gene matches: 11. The CDR3 runs to 16 residues. Germline V gene sequence: CDR1 SQVTM, CDR2 ANQGSEA. CDR3 residues: CSVEETRAGAGYEQYF. In DNA, the CDR3 is TGCAGCGTTGAAGAGACGAGGGCGGGAGCGGGCTACGAGCAGTACTTC.

In its sample, this clonotype was seen a few times. V and J are TRBV20-1 and TRBJ2-7; D perhaps matches TRBD1 (6 bases). V was pared by 2 bases and J by 3 bases, with 17 bases between. The CDR3 has 15 amino acids. Per germline, CDR1 DFQATT and CDR2 SNEGSKA (reference sequence). The CDR3 DNA sequence: TGCAGTGCTAGAATCCCAGACAGGCCGAGCTACGAGCAGTACTTC. It is translated as CSARIPDRPSYEQYF.

J is TRBJ2-5 and V is TRBV7-9, with TRBD1 matching over 9 bases. The ends lost 4 bases at V and 2 bases at J; junction bases unmatched: 8. Germline values: CDR1 SEHNR, CDR2 FQNEAQ (reference sequence). This CDR3 has 16 residues. The CDR3 spells CASSSRGTGSQETQYF. In DNA form, the CDR3 reads TGTGCCAGCAGCTCCCGAGGGACAGGGTCACAAGAGACCCAGTACTTC.

The V gene is TRBV6-2 or TRBV6-3, the J gene TRBJ2-4; D might be TRBD1 (5 bases). Judging by the DNA end, TRBJ2-5 fits better; the J call may be wrong. Germline CDR1 MNHEY, CDR2 SVGEGT. The CDR3 length is 13 residues. In nucleotides, the CDR3 is TGTGCCAGCAGTTCAGGCAGGGCAGAGACCCAGTACTTC. Translation: CASSSGRAETQYF.

This clonotype was seen a handful of times. This chain uses TRBV20-1 with TRBJ1-1; the D gene is possibly TRBD1 (6 bases). The CDR3 loop spans 14 amino acids. The V gene lost 8 bases and the J gene lost 4 bases, with 20 bases spanning the gap. The germline gives CDR1 DFQATT, CDR2 SNEGSKA (reference sequence). The CDR3: CSLKLGGSGTEAFF. Here the CDR3 DNA reads TGCAGTCTCAAACTGGGGGGCAGCGGCACTGAAGCTTTCTTT.

This clonotype has more than one count but fewer than ten. The junction and the germline gene differ at one end; a read error may be behind it. The chain employs TRBV5-1 and TRBJ2-7; D not resolved. The CDR3 is made up of 13 amino acids. Germline-derived CDR1 and CDR2 are SGHRS and YFSETQ. The CDR3 loop is CASSLDGAYEQYF. In nucleotides, the CDR3 is TGTGCCAGCAGTTTAGATGGGGCCTACGAGCAGTACTTC.

The rearrangement links TRBV20-1 to TRBJ1-1, with 8 bases matching TRBD1. This CDR3 has 15 amino acids. After removal of 4 bases from V and 0 bases from J, the junction contained 7 bases not matched to a gene. Per the germline V gene, CDR1 is DFQATT and CDR2 is SNEGSKA (reference sequence). CDR3 loop: CSAMTGDNMNTEAFF. The CDR3 DNA reads TGCAGTGCTATGACAGGGGACAACATGAACACTGAAGCTTTCTTT.

This clonotype was counted many times. One end of the junction does not line up with germline, which may come from a read error. The V gene is TRBV5-1, the J gene TRBJ2-7; 8 nucleotides agree with TRBD1. The CDR3 consists of 13 residues. Germline V gene lookup returns CDR1 SGHRS and CDR2 YFSETQ. For the CDR3, the DNA is TGTGCCAGCAGCTTGGACAGGGCCTACGAGCAGTACTTC. Its protein product is CASSLDRAYEQYF. Complete variable domain (other parts from reference TRBV5-1 and TRBJ2-7): KAGVTQTPRYLIKTRGQQVTLSCSPISGHRSVSWYQQTPGQGLQFLFEYFSETQRNKGNFPGRFSGRQFSNSRSEMNVSTLELGDSALYLCASSLDRAYEQYFGPGTRLTVT.

The rearrangement links TRBV2 to TRBJ2-6; TRBD1 aligns across 10 bases. V shed 6 bases, J shed 4 bases, and the junction held 6 bases outside the gene matches. Germline V gene lookup returns CDR1 SNHLY and CDR2 FYNNEI. The CDR3 consists of 16 residues. Written as DNA, the CDR3 is TGTGCCAGCAGCCCGGGACAGGGGAACGGGGCCAACGTCCTGACTTTC. It is translated as CASSPGQGNGANVLTF.

The chain uses TRBV20-1 and TRBJ2-1, with 7 bases lining up with TRBD1. Germline assignment: CDR1 DFQATT and CDR2 SNEGSKA (reference sequence). V shed 1 base, J shed 2 bases, and the junction held 5 bases outside the gene matches. There are 15 residues in the CDR3. For the CDR3, the DNA is TGCAGTGCTAGAGGATGGGACAGCACCTACAATGAGCAGTTCTTC. Encoded protein: CSARGWDSTYNEQFF.

The V call is TRBV5-1, the J call TRBJ2-7; 8 bases are shared with TRBD2. V lost 4 bases to trimming and J lost 6 bases; unmatched junction nucleotides: 9. This CDR3 has 14 residues. Germline CDR1 is SGHRS and CDR2 is YFSETQ. CDR3 region: CASSRTGGVPEQYF. For the CDR3, the DNA is TGCGCCAGCAGCCGGACCGGGGGGGTCCCCGAGCAGTACTTC.

On this clonotype: A read error may produce the germline difference seen at one junction end. The chain has TRBV5-1 and TRBJ2-5; D remains unclear. CDR3 length equals 14 residues. Germline assignment: CDR1 SGHRS and CDR2 YFSETQ. DNA of the CDR3: TGCGCCAGTAGCTTGGAGACCCTTCAAGAGACCCAGTACTTC. Translation gives CASSLETLQETQYF.

The J gene is TRBJ2-1, the V gene TRBV24-1; D is ambiguous. Trimming cost V 4 bases and J 10 bases, with 10 bases left between them. Per germline, CDR1 KGHDR and CDR2 SFDVKD. This CDR3 is built from 12 residues. The CDR3 coding sequence is TGTGCCACCAGTGACTCCCGGTCCGAGCAGTTCTTC. This translates into CATSDSRSEQFF.

This sequence joins TRBV6-9 and TRBJ2-4, with D perhaps assigned TRBD1 or TRBD2 (5 bases each). The ends were cut back, 3 bases at V and 11 bases at J, with 29 bases in the middle. Germline values: CDR1 MNHGY, CDR2 SVAAGI. The CDR3 runs to 18 residues. CDR3 in DNA: TGTGCCAGCAGTTACTCTCAATCCCGGGGCCCCCTTGGGGTCGTTCAGTACTTC. Its translation: CASSYSQSRGPLGVVQYF.